The 13 T cell receptor beta chains below all came from one sample that was sequenced in a study of cytomegalovirus exposure and HLA in healthy donors. The study ran its PCR with 60 Vbeta and 13 Jbeta primers. Repertoires were generated with immunoSEQ multiplex PCR, while TCRdb's copy carries only in-frame clones and drops some. The sample lists approximately 140,000 clones, around 82% occurring once. The sequenced sample consisted of PBMCs. The receptor source for this set is a boy under 18 in good health and CMV-seronegative.

This chain connects TRBV5-1 to TRBJ2-7, with D maybe TRBD2 (5 bases). CDR1 and CDR2 from the germline V gene are SGHRS and YFSETQ. The CDR3 totals 13 residues. V was cut by 5 bases and J by 5 bases, with 14 bases left in between. CDR3 amino acids: CASSLGPRDEQYF. The CDR3 nucleotides are TGCGCCAGCAGTCTGGGCCCGCGGGACGAGCAGTACTTC.

This rearrangement joins TRBV2 to TRBJ2-2; TRBD2 agrees at 8 bases. Germline CDR1 reads SNHLY; CDR2 reads FYNNEI. The CDR3 has 14 amino acids. The trim removed 7 bases at V and 4 bases at J, leaving 5 bases unmatched. The CDR3 reads CASIAGGLTGELFF. As DNA, the CDR3 is TGTGCCAGCATTGCGGGGGGCCTCACCGGGGAGCTGTTTTTT.

V usage is TRBV5-1 and J usage is TRBJ1-2; 7 bases line up with TRBD1. V was clipped by 2 bases and J by 8 bases; unmatched bases: 6. Germline-derived CDR1 and CDR2 are SGHRS and YFSETQ. This CDR3 is built from 13 residues. In DNA form, the CDR3 reads TGCGCCAGCAGCTTAACAGGGGAGCGCGGCTACACCTTC. It yields the protein CASSLTGERGYTF. The variable domain in full, with the rest retrieved from reference TRBV5-1 and TRBJ1-2, is KAGVTQTPRYLIKTRGQQVTLSCSPISGHRSVSWYQQTPGQGLQFLFEYFSETQRNKGNFPGRFSGRQFSNSRSEMNVSTLELGDSALYLCASSLTGERGYTFGSGTRLTVV.

The J gene is TRBJ2-7, the V gene TRBV5-4, with 8 bases matching TRBD1. J was trimmed by 5 bases and V by 3 bases; bases with no gene match: 10. The V gene's germline CDR1 is SGHNT and CDR2 YYREEE (reference sequence). This CDR3 region has 15 residues. The CDR3 region is CASSSTGEWRDEQYF. CDR3 bases: TGTGCCAGCAGCTCGACAGGGGAATGGCGCGACGAGCAGTACTTC.

The V call is TRBV7-6, the J call TRBJ2-3, with 11 bases aligning to TRBD2. This CDR3 has 16 residues. With 1 base clipped from V and 1 base from J, the junction kept 1 base outside the gene matches. Germline lookup yields CDR1 SGHVS and CDR2 FNYEAQ. This CDR3 is CASSLELAGGTDTQYF. In nucleotides, the CDR3 is TGTGCCAGCAGCTTAGAACTAGCGGGAGGCACAGATACGCAGTATTTT.

CDR3 in DNA: TGCGCCAGCAGCTTGGGATCGGGGAGTAATGAAAAACTGTTTTTT. This encodes CASSLGSGSNEKLFF. This chain links TRBV5-1 with TRBJ1-4; no definite D call. CDR3 length: 15 amino acids. Germline CDR1 is SGHRS and CDR2 is YFSETQ. V was pared by 0 bases and J by 4 bases, with 10 bases between.

The chain recombines TRBV19 with TRBJ1-3; D gene unclear. V lost 3 bases and J 0 bases, leaving 15 bases between the germline ends. This CDR3 is 17 amino acids long. The germline CDR1 and CDR2 sequences are LNHDA and SQIVND (reference sequence). For the CDR3, the DNA is TGTGCCAGTAGTATCGTCGGGTTTCGGAGCTCTGGAAACACCATATATTTT. This encodes CASSIVGFRSSGNTIYF.

This chain uses TRBV19 with TRBJ2-7; possibly TRBD1 for D (6 bases). CDR1 LNHDA and CDR2 SQIVND come from the germline V gene (reference sequence). This CDR3 has 15 amino acids. V was pared by 3 bases and J by 4 bases, with 16 bases between. As DNA, the CDR3 is TGTGCCAGTAGTATTCAGGGGAACGTGGGTTACGAGCAGTACTTC. It specifies CASSIQGNVGYEQYF.

The rearrangement links TRBV28 to TRBJ1-2; 7 bases map to TRBD1. Trimming at V came to 4 bases and at J to 0 bases, leaving 2 bases not matched to a gene. The CDR3 length is 14 residues. In germline, CDR1 is MDHEN, CDR2 SYDVKM. Here the CDR3 reads CASSSDRSNYGYTF. CDR3 coding DNA: TGTGCCAGCAGTTCGGACAGGTCTAACTATGGCTACACCTTC.

V is TRBV4-1 and J is TRBJ2-3; 7 nucleotides match TRBD1. Germline V gene sequence: CDR1 MGHRA, CDR2 YSYEKL. J was trimmed by 0 bases and V by 6 bases; bases with no gene match: 3. CDR3 length: 14 amino acids. Written as DNA, the CDR3 is TGCGCCAGCAGACAGGGGAGCAGCACAGATACGCAGTATTTT. Translated, it gives CASRQGSSTDTQYF.

The rearrangement uses TRBV15 and TRBJ2-7; D might be TRBD2 (5 bases). This CDR3 has 13 amino acids. Germline V gene sequence: CDR1 LNHNV, CDR2 YYDKDF (reference sequence). The V gene lost 3 bases and the J gene lost 4 bases, with 10 bases spanning the gap. As DNA, the CDR3 is TGTGCCACCAGCAGTCGGACTGGGTACGAGCAGTACTTC. Protein sequence: CATSSRTGYEQYF.

The gene calls are TRBV30 and TRBJ2-1; 7 nucleotides line up with TRBD1. The CDR3 runs 13 residues. Germline assignment: CDR1 GTSNPN and CDR2 SVGIG (reference sequence). Unmatched junction bases numbered 6, after V lost 2 bases and J lost 8 bases. The CDR3 sequence: CAWSRGPRDEQFF. CDR3 bases: TGTGCCTGGAGTAGGGGGCCACGGGATGAGCAGTTCTTC.

The chain is built from TRBV4-2 and TRBJ2-1, with 11 positions matching TRBD1. Germline CDR1 LGHNA, CDR2 YNFKEQ. The CDR3 loop spans 13 amino acids. The ends lost 4 bases at V and 9 bases at J; junction bases unmatched: 2. This CDR3 reads CASSPDRGPEQFF. CDR3 DNA: TGTGCCAGCAGCCCGGACAGGGGGCCTGAGCAGTTCTTC.